One sample yielded the 28 T cell receptor beta chains listed below, sequenced in a study of cytomegalovirus exposure and HLA in healthy donors. The PCR ran on 60 Vbeta and 13 Jbeta primers. Some clones are missing from TCRdb's copy, which holds only in-frame ones; the method was immunoSEQ multiplex PCR. The sample has some 200,000 clones; approximately 81% are singletons. Sequencing was performed on PBMCs. The receptors originated from a woman aged 45-60 years in good health and CMV-seronegative.

The chain carries TRBV6-1 and TRBJ2-1, with TRBD2 identical over 9 bases. Germline assignment: CDR1 MNHNS and CDR2 SASEGT. The CDR3 has 14 amino acids. V was pared by 6 bases and J by 9 bases, with 9 bases of the junction left unmatched. CDR3 region: CASRGSGSFGEQFF. The DNA of the CDR3 is TGTGCCAGCAGAGGTAGCGGGAGTTTTGGTGAGCAGTTCTTC.

This rearrangement joins TRBV18 to TRBJ2-7, with 10 positions matching TRBD2. The CDR3 contains 20 residues. With V trimmed by 0 bases and J by 2 bases, 16 bases remained unmatched. Germline V gene lookup returns CDR1 KGHSH and CDR2 LQKENI. The CDR3 DNA reads as TGTGCCAGCTCACCACCGGCGGGTCTAGCGGGAGTCCCTAGAACCTACGAGCAGTACTTC. Its protein product is CASSPPAGLAGVPRTYEQYF.

This clone has a single count. This rearrangement joins TRBV27 to TRBJ2-1; 12 bases line up with TRBD2. The CDR3 is 14 residues long. Germline lookup yields CDR1 MNHEY and CDR2 SMNVEV (reference sequence). The trim removed 6 bases at V and 7 bases at J, leaving 4 bases unmatched. The CDR3 DNA sequence: TGTGCCAGCAGCCGGACTAGCGGGATAAATGAGCAGTTCTTC. Its protein is CASSRTSGINEQFF.

This chain connects TRBV6-6 to TRBJ2-7, with D maybe TRBD1 (6 bases). The germline V gene encodes CDR1 MNHNY and CDR2 SVGAGI (reference sequence). The ends were cut back, 0 bases at V and 3 bases at J, with 15 bases in the middle. CDR3 length: 16 amino acids. CDR3 coding DNA: TGTGCCAGCAGTTACTCAGGGCGGGCAGGGGACTACGAGCAGTACTTC. This encodes CASSYSGRAGDYEQYF.

This clone was recorded a few times. The chain combines TRBV29-1 with TRBJ2-1; maybe TRBD2 (7 bases). Trimming removed 7 bases from V and 7 bases from J, with 17 bases in between. The CDR3 totals 13 residues. Germline V lookup: CDR1 SQVTM, CDR2 ANQGSEA. CDR3 protein: CSAKSGGLNEQFF. CDR3 sequence (DNA): TGCAGCGCTAAGTCGGGGGGCCTGAATGAGCAGTTCTTC.

This rearrangement joins TRBV19 to TRBJ1-4, with D unresolved. CDR3 length: 14 residues. CDR1 is LNHDA, CDR2 SQIVND, per germline (reference sequence). Trimming stripped 3 bases from V and 8 bases from J, with 13 bases between. CDR3 sequence reads: CASSMSGEEEKLFF. CDR3 coding DNA: TGTGCCAGTAGTATGTCAGGCGAAGAAGAAAAACTGTTTTTT.

This clone has only one observation. The chain joins TRBV7-2 to TRBJ1-4; no clear D gene. The CDR3 contains 14 residues. Trimming pared 2 bases from V and 6 bases from J, leaving 10 bases between. The V gene's germline CDR1 is SGHTA and CDR2 FQGNSA. CDR3 amino acids: CASSLSRVDEKLFF. The DNA for the CDR3 is TGTGCCAGCAGCTTATCGAGGGTCGATGAAAAACTGTTTTTT.

In this sample, this clone turned up a few times. DNA for the CDR3: TGTGCCAGCAGCTTAGCAGGGACTAGCGGGAGCGGGGAGCTGTTTTTT. Protein product: CASSLAGTSGSGELFF. The chain recombines TRBV7-9 with TRBJ2-2; 14 bases are a match to TRBD2. Trimming at V came to 0 bases and at J to 7 bases, leaving 1 base not matched to a gene. Germline CDR1 SEHNR, CDR2 FQNEAQ (reference sequence). This CDR3 is built from 16 residues. The full variable domain, completed using reference TRBV7-9 and TRBJ2-2, is DTGVSQNPRHKITKRGQNVTFRCDPISEHNRLYWYRQTLGQGPEFLTYFQNEAQLEKSRLLSDRFSAERPKGSFSTLEIQRTEQGDSAMYLCASSLAGTSGSGELFFGEGSRLTVL.

This clone appeared a single time. The rearrangement links TRBV11-2 to TRBJ1-1; tentative D call: TRBD1 (5 bases). Germline-derived CDR1 and CDR2 are SGHAT and FQNNGV. V shed 4 bases and J shed 1 base, with 13 bases lying between them. There are 15 residues in the CDR3. CDR3 sequence (DNA): TGTGCCAGCAGCTCCCTATTTACAGGGAACACTGAAGCTTTCTTT. Its protein is CASSSLFTGNTEAFF.

J is TRBJ1-4 and V is TRBV7-9; D might be TRBD1 (6 bases). CDR3 length equals 14 residues. Trimming shortened V by 3 bases and J by 8 bases, and 13 bases separated the two germline ends. Germline lookup yields CDR1 SEHNR and CDR2 FQNEAQ (reference sequence). The CDR3 spells CASSFTGPEEKLFF. As DNA, the CDR3 is TGTGCCAGCAGCTTTACAGGGCCTGAGGAAAAACTGTTTTTT.

This clone came up a few times. The V gene is TRBV25-1, the J gene TRBJ2-5; a weak D match, TRBD1 (5 bases). V was shortened by 7 bases and J by 5 bases, with 14 bases between the two germline ends. The CDR3 spans 13 residues. CDR1 MGHDK and CDR2 SYGVNS come from the germline V gene. This chain's CDR3 is CASKIGARETQYF. The DNA of the CDR3 is TGTGCCAGCAAGATAGGGGCCCGGGAGACCCAGTACTTC.

The V gene is TRBV5-4, the J gene TRBJ2-1, with no clear D. Trimming left V 2 bases short and J 7 bases short, with 10 bases between. CDR3 size: 13 residues. Germline CDR1 SGHNT, CDR2 YYREEE (reference sequence). CDR3 DNA: TGTGCCAGCAGCTTTCCCCCTCGGAATGAGCAGTTCTTC. Its protein product is CASSFPPRNEQFF.

The chain combines TRBV10-3 with TRBJ2-7; TRBD2 might be the D (5 bases). Germline CDR1 is ENHRY and CDR2 is SYGVKD. This CDR3 comprises 14 residues. Trimming stripped 2 bases from V and 2 bases from J, with 10 bases between. The CDR3 sequence: CAISEPGKTYEQYF. The CDR3 coding sequence is TGTGCCATCAGTGAGCCGGGAAAAACCTACGAGCAGTACTTC.

This clone was seen a handful of times. This chain joins TRBV21-1 and TRBJ2-7; TRBD1 reflects the table's D call only, with no check against the DNA. TRBV21-1 is annotated as a pseudogene. CDR3 length equals 16 residues. As DNA, the CDR3 is TGTGCCAGCAGCAAAGAATACAGGGGGAGGACCTACGAGCAGTACTTC. This codes for CASSKEYRGRTYEQYF.

This clone was counted between two and nine times. The rearrangement uses TRBV7-2 and TRBJ2-7; TRBD2 matches 9 bases. Trimming cost V 1 base and J 2 bases; bases outside gene matches: 3. CDR3 size: 15 residues. CDR1 SGHTA and CDR2 FQGNSA come from the germline V gene. CDR3 in amino acids: CASSLVPSGAYEQYF. For the CDR3, the DNA is TGTGCCAGCAGCTTAGTCCCTAGCGGGGCCTACGAGCAGTACTTC.

The rearrangement joins TRBV25-1 to TRBJ1-6, with D perhaps matching TRBD1 (6 bases). From germline, CDR1 is MGHDK and CDR2 SYGVNS. The CDR3 is made up of 14 amino acids. V was cut by 7 bases and J by 10 bases, with 17 bases left in between. CDR3: CASTSLGGHSPLHF. In nucleotides, the CDR3 is TGTGCCAGCACCTCCCTCGGGGGGCACTCACCCCTCCACTTT.

V usage is TRBV19 and J usage is TRBJ1-5; 8 nucleotides match TRBD1. The trim removed 5 bases at V and 7 bases at J, leaving 13 bases unmatched. Germline V gives CDR1 LNHDA, CDR2 SQIVND (reference sequence). The CDR3 consists of 16 residues. The CDR3 nucleotides read TGTGCCAGTAGTCTCCGACAGGGGTCGGGGGCACAGCCCCAGCATTTT. It is translated as CASSLRQGSGAQPQHF.

The chain uses TRBV6-1 and TRBJ1-2; unclear D gene. Germline assignment: CDR1 MNHNS and CDR2 SASEGT. This CDR3 is built from 13 residues. With 6 bases removed from V and 4 bases from J, the gap between germline ends came to 12 bases. CDR3 protein: CASSPARSYGYTF. The CDR3 nucleotides read TGTGCCAGCAGCCCTGCCCGGTCCTATGGCTACACCTTC.

The chain carries TRBV5-1 and TRBJ1-3; possible D gene TRBD1, 6 bases. This CDR3 spans 16 amino acids. Germline V gives CDR1 SGHRS, CDR2 YFSETQ. V lost 4 bases to trimming and J lost 0 bases, with 14 bases between them. CDR3 bases: TGCGCCAGCAGCACTGGACAGACAACCTCTGGAAACACCATATATTTT. This translates into CASSTGQTTSGNTIYF.

This clone was recorded a few times. The gene calls are TRBV5-1 and TRBJ2-3; 11 bases fit TRBD2. After removal of 0 bases from V and 0 bases from J, the junction contained 0 bases not matched to a gene. CDR3 length: 16 residues. Per the germline V gene, CDR1 is SGHRS and CDR2 is YFSETQ. In DNA form, the CDR3 reads TGCGCCAGCAGCTTGGGGACTAGCGGGAGCACAGATACGCAGTATTTT. Encoded protein: CASSLGTSGSTDTQYF. The entire variable domain, with the rest obtained from reference TRBV5-1 and TRBJ2-3, is as follows: KAGVTQTPRYLIKTRGQQVTLSCSPISGHRSVSWYQQTPGQGLQFLFEYFSETQRNKGNFPGRFSGRQFSNSRSEMNVSTLELGDSALYLCASSLGTSGSTDTQYFGPGTRLTVL.

The chain joins TRBV19 to TRBJ2-1; 9 bases are shared with TRBD2. Unmatched junction bases numbered 14, after V lost 5 bases and J lost 6 bases. The CDR3 has 17 residues. The germline V gene encodes CDR1 LNHDA and CDR2 SQIVND (reference sequence). The CDR3 bases are TGTGCCAGTAGTGCCACGATCGGACTAGCGAGTTCCAATGAGCAGTTCTTC. Its protein is CASSATIGLASSNEQFF. Drawing the rest from reference TRBV19 and TRBJ2-1, the complete variable domain is DGGITQSPKYLFRKEGQNVTLSCEQNLNHDAMYWYRQDPGQGLRLIYYSQIVNDFQKGDIAEGYSVSREKKESFPLTVTSAQKNPTAFYLCASSATIGLASSNEQFFGPGTRLTVL.

This chain connects TRBV7-6 to TRBJ2-1; D is unresolved. This CDR3 contains 17 residues. V was shortened by 5 bases and J by 0 bases, with 17 bases between the two germline ends. The V gene's germline CDR1 is SGHVS and CDR2 FNYEAQ. CDR3 in DNA: TGTGCCAGCAGCGAAGGTGTGCGGATGAGCTCCTACAATGAGCAGTTCTTC. It encodes CASSEGVRMSSYNEQFF.

This sequence joins TRBV29-1 and TRBJ1-2; 8 bases line up with TRBD1. CDR3 size: 13 residues. Germline V gives CDR1 SQVTM, CDR2 ANQGSEA. The J segment lost 4 bases and the V segment lost 4 bases, leaving 5 bases of the junction unmatched. CDR3 bases: TGCAGCGTTGTAGGGGACAGGACCTATGGCTACACCTTC. Translated, it gives CSVVGDRTYGYTF.

This clone has just a few counts. This chain uses TRBV2 with TRBJ1-1, with unresolved D. V was shortened by 4 bases and J by 8 bases, with 11 bases between the two germline ends. CDR1 and CDR2 (germline): SNHLY, FYNNEI. The CDR3 totals 12 residues. The CDR3 DNA follows: TGTGCCAGCAGTGCTAGGCCCCCCGAAGCTTTCTTT. It translates to CASSARPPEAFF.

This clone was observed a single time. This rearrangement joins TRBV28 to TRBJ1-4, with a possible D match to TRBD1 (6 bases). With 4 bases removed from V and 1 base from J, the gap between germline ends came to 13 bases. This CDR3 comprises 16 residues. Germline values: CDR1 MDHEN, CDR2 SYDVKM. CDR3 sequence reads: CASSSRGGGTNEKLFF. Here the CDR3 DNA reads TGTGCCAGCAGTTCACGAGGGGGGGGAACTAATGAAAAACTGTTTTTT.

The J gene is TRBJ2-7, the V gene TRBV4-1; 7 nucleotides match TRBD2. The CDR3 has 16 residues. CDR1 and CDR2 (germline): MGHRA, YSYEKL. The V gene end was trimmed by 4 bases and the J gene end by 1 base; junction bases not matched to a gene: 10. The CDR3 reads CASSPPSGPKSYEQYF. CDR3 DNA sequence: TGCGCCAGCAGCCCTCCTAGCGGTCCAAAGTCCTACGAGCAGTACTTC.

The V and J genes are TRBV4-1 and TRBJ1-6; D remains ambiguous. CDR3 size: 14 residues. The V end was cut by 3 bases, the J end by 5 bases, with 8 bases between. Germline V CDR1 and CDR2: MGHRA, YSYEKL. Here the CDR3 DNA reads TGCGCCAGCAGCCAGAGACGGGATAATTCACCCCTCCACTTT. This sequence encodes CASSQRRDNSPLHF.

CDR3 bases: TGTGCCAGCAGCGTAGCAGGCGGGGAGCTGTTTTTT. Translated: CASSVAGGELFF. The genes are TRBV9 and TRBJ2-2; D gene uncertain. Germline assignment: CDR1 SGDLS and CDR2 YYNGEE. This CDR3 is 12 amino acids long. V was pared by 0 bases and J by 7 bases, with 4 bases between.